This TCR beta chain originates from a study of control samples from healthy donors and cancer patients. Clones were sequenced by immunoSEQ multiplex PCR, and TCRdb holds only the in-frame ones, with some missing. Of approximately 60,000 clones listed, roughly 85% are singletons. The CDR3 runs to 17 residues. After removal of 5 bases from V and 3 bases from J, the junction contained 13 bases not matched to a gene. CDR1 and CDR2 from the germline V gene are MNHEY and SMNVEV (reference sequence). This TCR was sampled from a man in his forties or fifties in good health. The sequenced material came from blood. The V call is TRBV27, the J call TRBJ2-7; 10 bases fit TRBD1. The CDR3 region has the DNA TGTGCCAGCAGTACAGAGGGACAGGGGCCCCACCACTACGAGCAGTACTTC. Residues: CASSTEGQGPHHYEQYF.